The following is a T cell receptor (beta chain) sequence with its context. Sequencing used immunoSEQ multiplex PCR; TCRdb keeps in-frame clones, though not all of them. The profile covers 180,000 or so clones, with 85% to 90% appearing a single time and 1.5% to 2% taken by the ten largest. This sample was included in a study of T cell responses to AZD1222 COVID-19 vaccine. The J segment lost 1 base and the V segment lost 6 bases, leaving 5 bases of the junction unmatched. The CDR3 sequence is 15 residues long. Germline lookup yields CDR1 MNHEY and CDR2 SVGEGT. Material: peripheral blood, obtained on day 0 of AZD1222 vaccination. The chain links TRBV6-2 or TRBV6-3 to TRBJ1-5; 8 nucleotides line up with TRBD1. The sequence came from an adult in good health. The CDR3 DNA reads TGTGCCAGCAGCCGGACAGGGATGAGCAATCAGCCCCAGCATTTT. Translation: CASSRTGMSNQPQHF.